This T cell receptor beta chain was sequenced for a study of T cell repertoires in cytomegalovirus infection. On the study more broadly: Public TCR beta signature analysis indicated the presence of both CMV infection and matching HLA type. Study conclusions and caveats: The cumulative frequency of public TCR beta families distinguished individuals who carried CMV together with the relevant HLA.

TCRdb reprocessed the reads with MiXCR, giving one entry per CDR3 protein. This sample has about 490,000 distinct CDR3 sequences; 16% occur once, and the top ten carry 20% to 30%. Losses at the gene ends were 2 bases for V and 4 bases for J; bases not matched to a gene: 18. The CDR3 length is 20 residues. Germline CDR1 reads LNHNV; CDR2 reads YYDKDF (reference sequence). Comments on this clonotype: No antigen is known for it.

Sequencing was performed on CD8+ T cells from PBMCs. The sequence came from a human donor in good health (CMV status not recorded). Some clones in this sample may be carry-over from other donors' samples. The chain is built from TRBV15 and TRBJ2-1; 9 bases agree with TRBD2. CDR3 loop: CATSRREGLAKKRSYNEQFF. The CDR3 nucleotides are TGTGCCACCAGCAGAAGAGAAGGACTAGCGAAAAAGAGGAGTTACAATGAGCAGTTCTTC.